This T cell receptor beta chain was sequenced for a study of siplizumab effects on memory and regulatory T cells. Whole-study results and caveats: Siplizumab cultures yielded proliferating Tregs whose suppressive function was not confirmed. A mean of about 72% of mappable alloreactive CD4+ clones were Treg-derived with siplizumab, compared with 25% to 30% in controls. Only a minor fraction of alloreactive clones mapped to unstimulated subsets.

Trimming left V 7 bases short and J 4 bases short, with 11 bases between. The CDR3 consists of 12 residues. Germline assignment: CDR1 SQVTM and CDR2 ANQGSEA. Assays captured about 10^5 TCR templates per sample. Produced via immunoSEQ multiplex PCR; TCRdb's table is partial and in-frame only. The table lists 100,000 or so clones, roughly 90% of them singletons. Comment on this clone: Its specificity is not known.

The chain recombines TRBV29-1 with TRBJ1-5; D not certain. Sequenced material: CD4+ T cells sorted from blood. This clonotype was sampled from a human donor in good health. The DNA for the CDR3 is TGCAGCGCTGGTTCCTCAAATCAGCCCCAGCATTTT. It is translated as CSAGSSNQPQHF.